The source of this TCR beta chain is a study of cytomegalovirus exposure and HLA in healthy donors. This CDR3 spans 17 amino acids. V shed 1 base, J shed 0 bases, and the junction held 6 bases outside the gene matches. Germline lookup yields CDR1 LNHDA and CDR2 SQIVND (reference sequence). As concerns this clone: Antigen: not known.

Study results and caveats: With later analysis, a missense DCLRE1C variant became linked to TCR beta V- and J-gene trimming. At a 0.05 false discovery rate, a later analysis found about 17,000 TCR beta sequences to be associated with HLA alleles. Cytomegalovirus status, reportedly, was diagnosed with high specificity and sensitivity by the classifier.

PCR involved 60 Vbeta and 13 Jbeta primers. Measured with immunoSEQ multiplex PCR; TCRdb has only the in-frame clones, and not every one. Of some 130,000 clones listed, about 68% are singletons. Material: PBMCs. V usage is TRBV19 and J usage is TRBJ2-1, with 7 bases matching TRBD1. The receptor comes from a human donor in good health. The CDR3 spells CASSIGQGVSSYNEQFF. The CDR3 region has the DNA TGTGCCAGTAGTATAGGTCAGGGGGTGAGCTCCTACAATGAGCAGTTCTTC.